This T cell receptor (beta chain) was captured by sequencing in a study of T cells expressing NK-cell markers. The wider study: The TCR beta repertoires were obtained from sorted CD3+CD56+NKG2C+, CD3+CD56+NKG2C- and CD3+CD56-NKG2C+ T cells.

As the method of synthesis, 5'RACE template switching with UMIs yielded TCR beta cDNA. No DNA is given; TCRdb re-called the 5' RACE reads and lists each CDR3 protein once. The sample totals 300,000 to 500,000 distinct CDR3 sequences. CDR1 is LNHDA and CDR2 is SQIVND in the germline V gene (reference sequence). There are 18 residues in the CDR3. The rearrangement links TRBV19 to TRBJ2-3; no DNA is available, so the TRBD1 call from TCRdb remains unchecked. This receptor was obtained from a woman in her fifties or sixties in good health. Sequenced material: blood T cells: a sorted CD56 or NKG2C T cell subset, CD4+ or CD8+ T cells, or bulk PBMC T cells (not recorded which). CDR3 in amino acids: CASSGAATVVKHGDTQYF.